Listed below are T cell receptor beta chains from one sample, sequenced in a study of T cells in pancreatic ductal adenocarcinoma. Sequenced by immunoSEQ multiplex PCR; TCRdb stores in-frame clones only, minus some. The sample carries about 100,000 clones, about 95% recorded once. The material sequenced was PBMCs. The receptors derive from a human donor with pancreatic ductal adenocarcinoma. CDR3s include the opening cysteine and the closing phenylalanine or tryptophan. Fields, in order: V gene, D gene, J gene, clone size, CDR3 protein, CDR3 DNA. A D gene is named only where the DNA matches it firmly. Rows may omit the clone size; those that give it use once, few, many or a size class.

v_call: TRBV7-3; d_call: NA; j_call: TRBJ2-5; clone_size: NA; cdr3_aa: CASSLSWAETQYF; cdr3_nt: TGTGCCAGCAGCTTATCCTGGGCGGAGACCCAGTACTTC
v_call: TRBV11-1; d_call: NA; j_call: TRBJ2-2; clone_size: once; cdr3_aa: CASSLDRVGNTGELFF; cdr3_nt: TGTGCCAGCAGCTTAGACAGGGTCGGGAACACCGGGGAGCTGTTTTTT
v_call: TRBV4-1; d_call: NA; j_call: TRBJ2-1; clone_size: once; cdr3_aa: CASSQDGTGKGEQFF; cdr3_nt: TGCGCCAGCAGCCAAGATGGTACAGGGAAGGGTGAGCAGTTCTTC
v_call: TRBV6-1; d_call: NA; j_call: TRBJ2-1; clone_size: NA; cdr3_aa: CASTITTNNEQFF; cdr3_nt: TGTGCCAGCACCATTACCACTAACAATGAGCAGTTCTTC
v_call: TRBV9; d_call: NA; j_call: TRBJ2-7; clone_size: NA; cdr3_aa: CASNAGVGGDEQYF; cdr3_nt: TGTGCCAGCAACGCCGGGGTCGGCGGGGACGAGCAGTACTTC
v_call: TRBV18; d_call: NA; j_call: TRBJ2-7; clone_size: NA; cdr3_aa: CASSQTGSYEQYF; cdr3_nt: TGTGCCAGCTCACAGACAGGTTCCTACGAGCAGTACTTC
v_call: TRBV4-1; d_call: TRBD2; j_call: TRBJ2-5; clone_size: NA; cdr3_aa: CASSQPTSGGKETQYF; cdr3_nt: TGCGCCAGCAGCCAACCGACTAGCGGAGGAAAAGAGACCCAGTACTTC
v_call: TRBV27; d_call: NA; j_call: TRBJ2-5; clone_size: NA; cdr3_aa: CASSQGGRFQETQYF; cdr3_nt: TGTGCCAGTAGTCAGGGAGGCCGCTTCCAAGAGACCCAGTACTTC
v_call: TRBV5-1; d_call: NA; j_call: TRBJ1-1; clone_size: NA; cdr3_aa: CASRPTSGTPNTEAFF; cdr3_nt: TGCGCCAGCAGGCCGACATCCGGGACACCGAACACTGAAGCTTTCTTT
v_call: TRBV7-6; d_call: NA; j_call: TRBJ2-7; clone_size: NA; cdr3_aa: CASSLTADSYEQYF; cdr3_nt: TGTGCCAGCAGCTTAACAGCCGATTCCTACGAGCAGTACTTC
v_call: TRBV7-2; d_call: NA; j_call: TRBJ1-2; clone_size: once; cdr3_aa: CASSSHRDDGYTF; cdr3_nt: TGTGCCAGCAGCTCCCATCGGGATGATGGCTACACCTTC
v_call: TRBV4-1; d_call: NA; j_call: TRBJ1-5; clone_size: NA; cdr3_aa: CASSQGTEVRQPQHF; cdr3_nt: TGCGCCAGCAGCCAAGGAACGGAGGTCCGTCAGCCCCAGCATTTT
v_call: TRBV6-1; d_call: NA; j_call: TRBJ2-7; clone_size: once; cdr3_aa: CASNPTGASYEQYF; cdr3_nt: TGTGCCAGCAACCCGACAGGAGCCTCCTACGAGCAGTACTTC
v_call: TRBV30; d_call: TRBD1; j_call: TRBJ1-2; clone_size: NA; cdr3_aa: CAWSFEGGALSGYTF; cdr3_nt: TGTGCCTGGAGTTTCGAAGGGGGCGCCTTAAGTGGCTACACCTTC
v_call: TRBV5-3; d_call: TRBD1; j_call: TRBJ2-1; clone_size: NA; cdr3_aa: CARSYRQGAYNEQFF; cdr3_nt: TGTGCCAGAAGCTACCGTCAGGGGGCCTACAATGAGCAGTTCTTC
v_call: TRBV18; d_call: TRBD2; j_call: TRBJ2-1; clone_size: NA; cdr3_aa: CASSGTSGTYNEQFF; cdr3_nt: TGTGCCAGCTCCGGGACTAGCGGGACCTACAATGAGCAGTTCTTC
v_call: TRBV5-1; d_call: NA; j_call: TRBJ1-5; clone_size: once; cdr3_aa: CASSLDGTYYQPQHF; cdr3_nt: TGCGCCAGCAGCTTGGACGGGACTTATTATCAGCCCCAGCATTTT
v_call: TRBV2; d_call: NA; j_call: TRBJ2-5; clone_size: once; cdr3_aa: CASSVFGGMETQYF; cdr3_nt: TGTGCCAGCAGTGTATTCGGAGGGATGGAGACCCAGTACTTC
v_call: TRBV6-5; d_call: NA; j_call: TRBJ2-7; clone_size: NA; cdr3_aa: CASSYSAGRRNEQYF; cdr3_nt: TGTGCCAGCAGTTACTCCGCGGGGAGGCGAAACGAGCAGTACTTC
v_call: TRBV19; d_call: TRBD2; j_call: TRBJ2-1; clone_size: NA; cdr3_aa: CASTSGSSYNEQFF; cdr3_nt: TGTGCCAGTACTAGCGGGAGCTCCTACAATGAGCAGTTCTTC
v_call: TRBV19; d_call: NA; j_call: TRBJ1-2; clone_size: NA; cdr3_aa: CASSRDKNYGYTF; cdr3_nt: TGTGCCAGTAGCCGGGACAAAAATTATGGCTACACCTTC
v_call: TRBV11-2; d_call: NA; j_call: TRBJ2-2; clone_size: once; cdr3_aa: CASSLDLGGHTGELFF; cdr3_nt: TGTGCCAGCAGCTTAGATCTTGGCGGGCACACCGGGGAGCTGTTTTTT
v_call: TRBV6-5; d_call: TRBD1; j_call: TRBJ1-2; clone_size: NA; cdr3_aa: CASSPGQGGYTF; cdr3_nt: TGTGCCAGCAGTCCTGGACAGGGAGGCTACACCTTC
v_call: TRBV7-9; d_call: TRBD2; j_call: TRBJ2-3; clone_size: NA; cdr3_aa: CASSSLAGGDTQYF; cdr3_nt: TGTGCCAGCAGCTCCCTAGCGGGAGGGGATACGCAGTATTTT
v_call: TRBV29-1; d_call: TRBD2; j_call: TRBJ2-1; clone_size: NA; cdr3_aa: CSTESGGEQFF; cdr3_nt: TGCAGCACCGAATCGGGAGGTGAGCAGTTCTTC
v_call: TRBV10-3; d_call: TRBD2; j_call: TRBJ2-3; clone_size: NA; cdr3_aa: CAIARELAGSTDTQYF; cdr3_nt: TGTGCCATCGCCCGAGAACTAGCGGGAAGCACAGATACGCAGTATTTT
v_call: TRBV5-4; d_call: TRBD1; j_call: TRBJ1-1; clone_size: NA; cdr3_aa: CASSLGTGNTEAFF; cdr3_nt: TGTGCCAGCAGCTTGGGGACAGGGAACACTGAAGCTTTCTTT
v_call: TRBV10-3; d_call: NA; j_call: TRBJ2-1; clone_size: NA; cdr3_aa: CAISGGGRDNEQFF; cdr3_nt: TGTGCCATCAGTGGAGGGGGAAGGGACAATGAGCAGTTCTTC
v_call: TRBV5-6; d_call: NA; j_call: TRBJ2-2; clone_size: once; cdr3_aa: CASSRPVTGELFF; cdr3_nt: TGTGCCAGCAGCCGTCCTGTCACCGGGGAGCTGTTTTTT